The source of this TCR beta chain is a study of blood T cell repertoires in COVID-19. Across the whole study: The cDNA or gDNA used as material had been derived from T cells, B-cell-depleted T cells, or PBMCs.

In germline, CDR1 is SGHDT, CDR2 YYEEEE. Trimming at V came to 6 bases and at J to 4 bases, leaving 6 bases not matched to a gene. The CDR3 is 16 residues long. Original processing notes: Scientists estimated how many nucleated cells there were by amplifying reference gene primers. Assay: immunoSEQ multiplex PCR; the TCRdb copy retains only in-frame clones and omits some. That table gives V, J and clone size, and the DNA gave D and trimming. The repertoire holds about 150,000 clones, with over 60% as singletons. The V and J genes are TRBV5-6 and TRBJ2-2; 13 nucleotides line up with TRBD2. Specimen: peripheral blood. The sequence derives from a man in his forties or fifties with acute or convalescent COVID-19. The CDR3, as DNA: TGTGCCAGCACCAAGAGACTAGCGGGGGGCACCGGGGAGCTGTTTTTT. It yields the protein CASTKRLAGGTGELFF.